The T cell receptor (beta chain) under discussion was sequenced for a study of blood T cell repertoires in COVID-19. Repertoires were generated with immunoSEQ multiplex PCR, while TCRdb's copy carries only in-frame clones and drops some. The sample consists of under 500,000 clones, about 85% of them appearing once. The CDR3 length is 16 residues. Looked up from germline, CDR1 is SGDLS and CDR2 is YYNGEE. The J segment lost 10 bases and the V segment lost 3 bases, leaving 13 bases of the junction unmatched. The TCR sequence derives from a woman in her late teens or twenties with acute COVID-19. The gene calls are TRBV9 and TRBJ1-4; TRBD1 aligns across 9 bases. The sample taken for sequencing was PBMCs or T cells enriched from blood (not recorded which). The CDR3 DNA sequence: TGTGCCAGCAGCGGCCAAGAGGGACAGGGAGTAGGAAAACTGTTTTTT. It specifies CASSGQEGQGVGKLFF.